Presented here are 18 T cell receptor beta chains from one specimen sequenced in a study of T cells in Graves' hyperthyroidism and ophthalmopathy. RNA transcripts served as the template for amplifying TCR beta CDR3 regions. During a first-round RT-PCR of the TCR CDR3, the HTBI primer set was used. TCRdb redid the calling of the multiplex PCR reads with MiXCR, one entry per CDR3 protein. The sample yields 490,000 or so distinct CDR3 sequences, 15% to 20% seen once. The source material was blood. These receptors originate from a man aged 40-50 years with Graves' ophthalmopathy.

This clonotype was seen repeatedly, ten times or more. The J gene is TRBJ1-1, the V gene TRBV7-2, with 12 nucleotides matching TRBD1. The V and J ends lost 5 bases and 5 bases, in that order; junction bases with no gene match: 9. CDR1 SGHTA and CDR2 FQGNSA come from the germline V gene. The CDR3 is 16 amino acids. DNA of the CDR3: TGTGCCAGCAGCCGGGGACAGGGGGCGAGGATGACTGAAGCTTTCTTT. This translates into CASSRGQGARMTEAFF.

The V and J genes are TRBV20-1 and TRBJ2-7; D perhaps matches TRBD1 (6 bases). V was pared by 0 bases and J by 3 bases, with 21 bases between. From germline, CDR1 is DFQATT and CDR2 SNEGSKA (reference sequence). CDR3 length: 17 amino acids. The CDR3 DNA sequence: TGCAGTGCTAGAGATCTTACGGACAGCTACCCTAGCTACGAGCAGTACTTC. This codes for CSARDLTDSYPSYEQYF.

This clonotype was seen repeatedly, ten times or more. V usage is TRBV3-1 and J usage is TRBJ2-1; 9 bases map to TRBD2. With V trimmed by 4 bases and J by 7 bases, 2 bases remained unmatched. CDR1 is LGHDT and CDR2 is YNNKEL in the germline V gene (reference sequence). The CDR3 spans 13 residues. The CDR3 DNA reads TGTGCCAGCAGCCCTACTAGCGGGAATGAGCAGTTCTTC. It specifies CASSPTSGNEQFF.

V is TRBV7-9 and J is TRBJ1-4; D is ambiguous. Germline V gives CDR1 SEHNR, CDR2 FQNEAQ (reference sequence). The CDR3 consists of 12 residues. The V end lost 6 bases, the J end lost 8 bases, and 10 bases lay between the germline ends. CDR3 protein: CASSHMLEKLFF. As DNA, the CDR3 is TGTGCCAGCAGTCACATGTTGGAAAAACTGTTTTTT.

The table lists this clonotype with a few counts. The chain uses TRBV18 and TRBJ2-1; D possibly matches TRBD1 or TRBD2 (5 bases each). Trimming took off 1 base at V and 0 bases at J, with 7 bases between the two ends. Germline V gives CDR1 KGHSH, CDR2 LQKENI. This CDR3 is built from 15 residues. The CDR3 spells CASSPRGSSYNEQFF. CDR3 in DNA: TGTGCCAGCTCACCACGGGGGAGCTCCTACAATGAGCAGTTCTTC.

The chain couples TRBV6-5 to TRBJ2-3; 8 positions agree with TRBD2. Germline lookup yields CDR1 MNHEY and CDR2 SVGAGI. Unmatched junction bases numbered 11, after V lost 0 bases and J lost 0 bases. This CDR3 spans 19 amino acids. CDR3 in DNA: TGTGCCAGCAGTTACTCGGTGCTCGAGCGGGGGCTGAGCACAGATACGCAGTATTTT. Its translation is CASSYSVLERGLSTDTQYF.

This clonotype has a count of ten or more. The chain carries TRBV12-3 or TRBV12-4 and TRBJ2-5; 8 nucleotides align to TRBD2. The CDR3 runs to 14 residues. Trimming at V came to 6 bases and at J to 9 bases, leaving 12 bases not matched to a gene. CDR3 sequence: CASSPGLGGKAQYF. CDR3 DNA sequence: TGTGCCAGCAGCCCGGGACTAGGGGGAAAGGCCCAGTACTTC.

This clonotype appeared many times. This sequence joins TRBV3-1 and TRBJ2-5; no clear D gene. CDR1 is LGHDT, CDR2 YNNKEL, per germline (reference sequence). V was shortened by 2 bases and J by 4 bases, with 14 bases between the two germline ends. This CDR3 comprises 15 residues. CDR3 sequence: CASSQFQGLRETQYF. For the CDR3, the DNA is TGTGCCAGCAGCCAATTCCAAGGTTTGCGAGAGACCCAGTACTTC.

J is TRBJ1-4 and V is TRBV5-1; D is undetermined. This CDR3 is built from 15 residues. The germline V gene has CDR1 SGHRS and CDR2 YFSETQ. V lost 4 bases, J lost 8 bases, and 18 bases lay in between. CDR3 amino acids: CASSRGQSQEEKLFF. CDR3 nucleotide sequence: TGCGCCAGCAGCCGAGGCCAAAGCCAGGAGGAAAAACTGTTTTTT.

In regard to this clonotype: A read error may be the cause here, since a much bigger clone is one base away. CDR3 coding DNA: TGTACCACCACCGCGGGGACAGGGGTTGGTTACACCTTC. Protein product: CTTTAGTGVGYTF. The chain carries TRBV28 and TRBJ1-2; 10 bases agree with TRBD1. The CDR3 has 13 amino acids. CDR1 and CDR2 (germline): MDHEN, SYDVKM.

This chain joins TRBV19 and TRBJ2-7, with TRBD2 identical over 7 bases. CDR3 size: 15 residues. Germline trimming cut 0 bases from V and 4 bases from J; bases unmatched to any gene: 6. CDR1 and CDR2 (germline): LNHDA, SQIVND (reference sequence). The CDR3 coding sequence is TGTGCCAGTAGTATAGATCGGCGGGGGAAATACGAGCAGTACTTC. It codes for CASSIDRRGKYEQYF. The full variable domain, rest sourced from reference TRBV19 and TRBJ2-7, is DGGITQSPKYLFRKEGQNVTLSCEQNLNHDAMYWYRQDPGQGLRLIYYSQIVNDFQKGDIAEGYSVSREKKESFPLTVTSAQKNPTAFYLCASSIDRRGKYEQYFGPGTRLTVT.

This clonotype was counted ten times or more. The chain recombines TRBV5-1 with TRBJ1-1, with D possibly matching TRBD1 (5 bases). The germline V gene encodes CDR1 SGHRS and CDR2 YFSETQ. The CDR3 sequence is 14 residues long. The germline V and J ends were trimmed by 0 bases and 6 bases, with 12 bases remaining between them. The CDR3 sequence is CASSLARTGAEAFF. The CDR3 DNA reads TGCGCCAGCAGCTTGGCCCGAACGGGGGCTGAAGCTTTCTTT.

This clonotype was recorded many times. The chain recombines TRBV3-1 with TRBJ2-1; 10 bases are a match to TRBD2. The CDR3 runs to 14 residues. Per the germline V gene, CDR1 is LGHDT and CDR2 is YNNKEL (reference sequence). V was clipped by 6 bases and J by 9 bases; unmatched bases: 8. The CDR3 protein is CASRYLAGAGEQFF. CDR3 DNA sequence: TGTGCCAGCAGATATCTAGCGGGGGCGGGTGAGCAGTTCTTC.

Ten or more counts support this clonotype. V is TRBV6-5 and J is TRBJ2-1; perhaps D is TRBD1 or TRBD2 (5 bases each). CDR1 MNHEY and CDR2 SVGAGI come from the germline V gene. Trimming took 8 bases from V and 10 from J, leaving 15 bases between them. The CDR3 length is 12 residues. The DNA for the CDR3 is TGTGCCAGCTCCAGAGGGGCGGACGAGCAGTTCTTC. It codes for CASSRGADEQFF.

The chain couples TRBV5-6 to TRBJ2-7; perhaps TRBD1 as D (5 bases). Germline CDR1 and CDR2: SGHDT and YYEEEE. The CDR3 contains 14 residues. V lost 3 bases and J lost 3, with 13 bases in between. This chain's CDR3 is CASSSRQSYYEQYF. The CDR3 bases are TGTGCCAGCAGCTCTAGACAGAGTTACTACGAGCAGTACTTC.

A few counts support this clonotype. The rearrangement uses TRBV18 and TRBJ1-6, with 7 bases that match TRBD1. Germline V gene sequence: CDR1 KGHSH, CDR2 LQKENI. This CDR3 comprises 16 residues. V shed 1 base and J 5 bases; nucleotides not matched to a gene: 5. The CDR3 is CASSPRQGINNSPLHF. The CDR3 DNA sequence: TGTGCCAGCTCACCACGACAGGGAATAAATAATTCACCCCTCCACTTT.

This clonotype was observed many times. The genes are TRBV2 and TRBJ2-2; D might be TRBD2 (5 bases). V was cut by 8 bases and J by 6 bases, with 7 bases left in between. This CDR3 is built from 11 residues. CDR1 SNHLY and CDR2 FYNNEI come from the germline V gene. CDR3 coding DNA: TGTGCCAGCGGGAGAGCCGGGGAGCTGTTTTTT. Translated: CASGRAGELFF.

In the case of this clonotype: Given a much more abundant clone one base away, this may be a read error. In this CDR3 the conserved last residue, phenylalanine or tryptophan, is missing, so a read error is likely. The chain carries TRBV12-3 or TRBV12-4 and TRBJ1-1, with D possibly being TRBD1 (6 bases). There are 16 residues in the CDR3. The V end lost 7 bases, the J end lost 0 bases, and 18 bases lay between the germline ends. The CDR3 loop is CASTSGTNRMNTEAFL. CDR3 DNA sequence: TGTGCCAGCACCTCAGGGACAAATAGAATGAACACTGAAGCTTTCCTT.